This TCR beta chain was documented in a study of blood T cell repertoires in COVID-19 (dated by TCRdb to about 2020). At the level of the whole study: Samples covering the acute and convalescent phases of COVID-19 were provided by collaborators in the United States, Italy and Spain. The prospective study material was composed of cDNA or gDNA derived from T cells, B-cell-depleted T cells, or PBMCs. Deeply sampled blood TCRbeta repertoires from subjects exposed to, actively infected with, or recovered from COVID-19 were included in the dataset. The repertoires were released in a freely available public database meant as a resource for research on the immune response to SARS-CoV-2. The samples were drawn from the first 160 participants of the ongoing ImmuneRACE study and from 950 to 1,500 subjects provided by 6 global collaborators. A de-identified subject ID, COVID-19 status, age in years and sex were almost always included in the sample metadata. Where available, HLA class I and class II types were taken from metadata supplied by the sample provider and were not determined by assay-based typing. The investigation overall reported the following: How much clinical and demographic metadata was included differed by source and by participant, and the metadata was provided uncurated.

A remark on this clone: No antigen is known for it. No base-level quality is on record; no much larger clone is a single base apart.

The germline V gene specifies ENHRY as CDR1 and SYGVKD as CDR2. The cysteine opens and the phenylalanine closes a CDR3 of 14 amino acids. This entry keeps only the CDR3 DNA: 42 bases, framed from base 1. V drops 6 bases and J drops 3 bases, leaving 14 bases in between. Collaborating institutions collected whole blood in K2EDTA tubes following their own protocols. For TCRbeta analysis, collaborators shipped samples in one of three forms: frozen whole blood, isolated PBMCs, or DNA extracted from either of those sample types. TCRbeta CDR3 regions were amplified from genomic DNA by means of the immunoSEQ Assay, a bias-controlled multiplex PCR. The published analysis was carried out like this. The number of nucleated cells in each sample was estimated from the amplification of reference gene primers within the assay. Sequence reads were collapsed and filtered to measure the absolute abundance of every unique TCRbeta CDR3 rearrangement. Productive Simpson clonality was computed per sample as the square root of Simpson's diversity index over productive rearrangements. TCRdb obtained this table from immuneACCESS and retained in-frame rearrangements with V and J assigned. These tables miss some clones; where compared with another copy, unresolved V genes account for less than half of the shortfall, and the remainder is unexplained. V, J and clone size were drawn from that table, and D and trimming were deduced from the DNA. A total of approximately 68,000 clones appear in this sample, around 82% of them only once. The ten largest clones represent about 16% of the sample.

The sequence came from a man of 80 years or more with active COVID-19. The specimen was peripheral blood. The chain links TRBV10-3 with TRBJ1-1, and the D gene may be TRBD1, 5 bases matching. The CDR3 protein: CAIRAGGIDTEAFF. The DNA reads TGTGCCATCAGGGCGGGGGGGATCGACACTGAAGCTTTCTTT.